This TCR beta chain was captured by sequencing in a study of shared clonotypes between healthy human individuals. Per germline, CDR1 MRHNA and CDR2 SNTAGT. The CDR3 is 16 residues long. The V gene end was trimmed by 6 bases and the J gene end by 0 bases; junction bases not matched to a gene: 9. Data came from immunoSEQ multiplex PCR; TCRdb stores just in-frame clones and leaves some out. Of about 2.4 million clones in the sample, over 85% were seen once. This receptor was identified in a man between 18 and 29 years old in good health. Some clones in this sample may be carry-over from other donors' samples. V is TRBV6-4 and J is TRBJ2-3, with TRBD2 matching 7 bases. The sample taken for sequencing was naive CD4+ T cells from PBMCs. Specified subset: CD45RA+ positively selected. The CDR3 DNA is TGTGCCAGCAGGGCCCAAAGCGGGATCAGCACAGATACGCAGTATTTT. Its protein product is CASRAQSGISTDTQYF.